This TCR gamma chain is drawn from a study of gammadelta T cells in human blood. Study-level results: Microbial exposure reportedly appeared to drive polyclonal expansion of innate gamma-delta T cells right after birth.

Concerning this clone: Antigen: not known. One base separates it from a far larger clone, so it is likely a read error.

TCRdb fed the RT-PCR reads to CATT. This sample has around 380 gamma-chain clones, with roughly 32% found just once. This CDR3 is built from 10 residues. Germline V gene lookup returns CDR1 EGSNGY and CDR2 YDSYNSKV. The sequencing input was non-Vgamma9Vdelta2 gamma-delta T cells from infant blood. The TCR comes from a human donor. V and J are TRGV2 and TRGJ1 or TRGJ2. This chain's CDR3 is CATWAPKKIF. The CDR3 nucleotides are TGTGCCACCTGGGCCCCTAAGAAAATCTTT.